This T cell receptor beta chain was documented in a study of CD8 T cells in Susac syndrome. About 0.45 to 1 ug RNA was reverse transcribed with random hexamers. TCRdb processed the immunoSEQ multiplex PCR reads anew with MiXCR; each CDR3 protein has one entry. Among about 210,000 distinct CDR3 sequences listed, 95% were seen once. There are 16 residues in the CDR3. Trimming at V came to 4 bases and at J to 6 bases, leaving 5 bases not matched to a gene. CDR1 is SGHTA, CDR2 FQGTGA, per germline. Regarding the study as a whole: The number of individuals included in the study's TCR sequencing and HLA analysis was acknowledged as relatively small.

FACS was used to enrich TEMRA cells, whereas the CD8+ and CD4+ T cells were obtained by negative isolation. Of note for this clonotype: What it recognizes is unknown.

The rearrangement joins TRBV7-3 to TRBJ2-1; 14 bases match TRBD2. This receptor was taken from a human donor with multiple sclerosis. The sequenced sample was CD4+ T cells from PBMCs. This CDR3 reads CASSSRTSGRTNEQFF. For the CDR3, the DNA is TGTGCCAGCAGCTCACGGACTAGCGGGAGGACCAATGAGCAGTTCTTC.